This TCR beta chain was captured in a study of T-cell memory formation after mild COVID-19. Study conclusions and caveats: Some responding clones appeared in pre-infection memory, suggesting cross-reactive memory joined. Day 15 to 85 contracting clones showed balanced CD4/CD8; later expanders leaned CD4+.

TCRdb used MiXCR to reprocess the 5' RACE reads, holding one entry per CDR3 protein. Of 470,000 or so distinct CDR3 sequences in the sample, 15% to 20% are singletons; the top ten hold over 9%. CDR1 and CDR2 from the germline V gene are MNHEY and SMNVEV (reference sequence). The CDR3 is made up of 12 amino acids. Trimming at V came to 7 bases and at J to 3 bases, leaving 2 bases not matched to a gene. On this clonotype itself: Its antigen is unknown.

Input material: PBMCs or a T cell subset sorted from them (not recorded which). The source is an adult woman who had mild COVID-19 (a few samples of this study predate the infection). Cell type and time point are not known. This chain joins TRBV27 and TRBJ2-7; 8 bases agree with TRBD1. The CDR3 spells CASTGQGYEQYF. Written as DNA, the CDR3 is TGTGCCAGCACCGGACAGGGCTACGAGCAGTACTTC.